This T cell receptor (beta chain) originates from a study of blood T cell repertoires in COVID-19. The V gene lost 6 bases and the J gene lost 0 bases, with 14 bases spanning the gap. The CDR3 sequence is 15 residues long. CDR1 is SGHDN and CDR2 is FVKESK in the germline V gene. Sequencing was performed with immunoSEQ multiplex PCR; in TCRdb, only in-frame clones are kept and a portion is missing. The data contain about 140,000 clones, around 85% of them singletons. V gene TRBV14 combines with J gene TRBJ1-1, with D maybe TRBD1 (5 bases). The sample taken for sequencing was peripheral blood. The clonotype comes from a man in his fifties with acute or convalescent COVID-19. Here the CDR3 reads CASRGEGSMNTEAFF. The CDR3 nucleotides are TGTGCCAGCAGAGGGGAGGGGTCAATGAACACTGAAGCTTTCTTT.